Sequencing of this TCR beta chain was carried out in a study of blood T cell repertoires in COVID-19 (TCRdb year 2020). Background for the entire study: The collaborator samples originated in the United States, Italy and Spain and spanned the acute and convalescent phases of COVID-19. A freely available public database, intended as a resource for researchers studying the immune response to SARS-CoV-2, is where the repertoires were released. The material from the prospective study consisted of cDNA or gDNA derived from T cells, B-cell-depleted T cells, or PBMCs. The samples were drawn from two sources: the first 160 participants of the ongoing ImmuneRACE study, and 950 to 1,500 subjects contributed by 6 global collaborators. Deeply sampled blood TCRbeta repertoires from subjects exposed to, actively infected with, or recovered from COVID-19 were included in the dataset. A de-identified subject ID, COVID-19 status, age in years and sex were almost always included in the sample metadata. Where available, HLA class I and class II types were obtained from metadata supplied by the sample provider rather than from assay-based typing.

The collaborating institutions used their own protocols to collect whole blood in K2EDTA tubes. For TCRbeta analysis, collaborators shipped samples in one of three forms: frozen whole blood, isolated PBMCs, or DNA extracted from either of those sample types. About this clone: No antigen is known for it. No base qualities exist here, and no much larger clone lies one base off it.

TCRbeta CDR3 regions were amplified from genomic DNA using the immunoSEQ Assay, a bias-controlled multiplex PCR. The original methods were these. The number of nucleated cells in each sample was estimated by amplification of reference gene primers within the assay. To quantify the absolute abundance of each unique TCRbeta CDR3 rearrangement, sequence reads were collapsed and filtered. Productive Simpson clonality was computed per sample as the square root of Simpson's diversity index over productive rearrangements. In its TCRdb copy, this immuneACCESS table keeps in-frame sequences only and misses some clones. Where compared with another copy, unresolved V genes explain less than half of these, and the others have no known cause. V, J and clone size are those of that table, while D and trimming were read from the DNA. The sample has about 370,000 clones on record, 90% of them singletons. Of the sample, 6.5% to 8% is held by the ten largest clones.

V sheds 5 bases and J sheds 1 base, leaving 14 bases between their ends. Spanning cysteine to phenylalanine, the CDR3 consists of 16 amino acids. Solely the CDR3 DNA is kept, with 48 bases framed from the first base. CDR1 LGHNA and CDR2 YNFKEQ are derived from the germline V gene. Overall study results and their limits: The quantity of clinical and demographic metadata differed by source and by participant and was supplied without curation.

Sequenced material: peripheral blood. Recombination joined TRBV4-2 with TRBJ2-2; the D segment could be TRBD1, given 6 matching bases. The sequence derives from a man younger than 30 with active or convalescent COVID-19. The sequence in DNA is TGTGCCAGCAGCAGAGCCGGGACACTGAACACCGGGGAGCTGTTTTTT. Its amino acids are CASSRAGTLNTGELFF.